Each of the 20 T cell receptor beta chains below was sequenced from the same sample in a study of cytomegalovirus exposure and HLA in healthy donors. Primers included in the PCR were 60 Vbeta and 13 Jbeta primers. Sequenced by immunoSEQ multiplex PCR; TCRdb stores in-frame clones only, minus some. The data show approximately 59,000 clones, 60% to 70% seen once. Sequencing used PBMCs. The receptors derive from a middle-aged man in good health and CMV-seropositive.

This clone appeared once. V is TRBV27 and J is TRBJ1-3, with TRBD1 matching over 7 bases. V was pared by 0 bases and J by 0 bases, with 5 bases of the junction left unmatched. Germline assignment: CDR1 MNHEY and CDR2 SMNVEV (reference sequence). The CDR3 covers 17 residues. The CDR3, as DNA: TGTGCCAGCAGTTTATCCCCAGGGGGGCTCTCTGGAAACACCATATATTTT. The encoded protein is CASSLSPGGLSGNTIYF.

The chain is built from TRBV7-2 and TRBJ2-7, with 7 bases identical to TRBD1. The CDR3 covers 15 residues. V gave up 3 bases and J gave up 2 bases; unmatched junction bases: 7. Germline CDR1 and CDR2: SGHTA and FQGNSA. CDR3 nucleotides: TGTGCCAGCAGCTTGGACAGGACCACCCCCTACGAGCAGTACTTC. Its protein is CASSLDRTTPYEQYF.

V gene TRBV12-5 combines with J gene TRBJ2-3; possible D gene TRBD2, 6 bases. Germline V CDR1 and CDR2: LGHNT, FRNRAP. The CDR3 sequence is 14 residues long. V was trimmed by 4 bases and J by 4 bases, leaving 12 bases between them. CDR3 coding DNA: TGTGCTAGTGGTTCCCGGGACTGGGCAGATACGCAGTATTTT. Its translation is CASGSRDWADTQYF.

Remarks on this clone: The identical CDR3 is also encoded by other nucleotide sequences in the sample. This chain uses TRBV19 with TRBJ2-7; TRBD1 matches 10 bases. Unmatched junction bases numbered 3, after V lost 5 bases and J lost 5 bases. The length of the CDR3 is 13 residues. The germline V gene has CDR1 LNHDA and CDR2 SQIVND (reference sequence). Here the CDR3 DNA reads TGTGCCAGTAGTCCTGACAGGGGGCACGAGCAGTACTTC. As protein: CASSPDRGHEQYF.

This clone appeared a few times. V is TRBV27 and J is TRBJ1-2; TRBD1 agrees at 9 bases. V gave up 5 bases and J gave up 7 bases; unmatched junction bases: 5. CDR1 MNHEY and CDR2 SMNVEV come from the germline V gene (reference sequence). The CDR3 has 13 amino acids. The CDR3 bases are TGTGCCAGCAGTAAAGACAGGGGGGGTGGCTACACCTTC. Its protein product is CASSKDRGGGYTF.

This rearrangement joins TRBV27 to TRBJ2-1; maybe TRBD1 (5 bases). Per germline, CDR1 MNHEY and CDR2 SMNVEV (reference sequence). Trimming shortened V by 5 bases and J by 0 bases, and 11 bases separated the two germline ends. This CDR3 has 15 residues. CDR3 coding DNA: TGTGCCAGCAGTCTTAGGGGCAACTCCTACAATGAGCAGTTCTTC. Its translation is CASSLRGNSYNEQFF.

The CDR3 DNA follows: TGTGCCAGCACGGGACAGGGACAACAAGAGACCCAGTACTTC. Protein: CASTGQGQQETQYF. V usage is TRBV18 and J usage is TRBJ2-5; TRBD1 aligns across 9 bases. The germline V gene has CDR1 KGHSH and CDR2 LQKENI. J lost 2 bases, V lost 8 bases, and 6 bases had no gene match. The CDR3 has 14 residues.

The table lists this clone with a few counts. The rearrangement joins TRBV27 to TRBJ2-5; D might be TRBD1 (5 bases). The CDR3 consists of 14 residues. Germline loops: CDR1 MNHEY, CDR2 SMNVEV (reference sequence). Between the trimmed V and J ends, which lost 8 bases and 5 bases, there was a span of 18 bases. CDR3 protein: CASRNSGSGETQYF. CDR3 nucleotide sequence: TGTGCCAGCCGTAACTCAGGGTCCGGGGAGACCCAGTACTTC.

The V and J genes are TRBV6-4 and TRBJ1-6; D call uncertain. The CDR3 runs to 14 residues. Germline CDR1 is MRHNA and CDR2 is SNTAGT. Trimming cost V 2 bases and J 7 bases, with 9 bases left between them. This CDR3 is CASSDGWANSPLHF. In DNA, the CDR3 is TGTGCCAGCAGTGACGGGTGGGCCAATTCACCCCTCCACTTT.

The CDR3 here is CASSPRRGDNTEAFF. The CDR3 DNA reads TGTGCCAGCTCACCCCGGAGAGGTGATAACACTGAAGCTTTCTTT. V usage is TRBV18 and J usage is TRBJ1-1; D gene uncertain. Germline CDR1 is KGHSH and CDR2 is LQKENI. CDR3 length: 15 amino acids. V was trimmed by 3 bases and J by 2 bases, leaving 13 bases between them.

The V call is TRBV10-3, the J call TRBJ2-7; 8 bases are a match to TRBD1. The CDR3 covers 15 residues. The V and J ends lost 5 bases and 6 bases, in that order; junction bases with no gene match: 12. Germline V gene sequence: CDR1 ENHRY, CDR2 SYGVKD. CDR3 coding DNA: TGTGCCATCAGTAAAGACAGGGGTTCGTCGATCGAGCAGTACTTC. Encoded protein: CAISKDRGSSIEQYF.

The chain has TRBV6-1 and TRBJ1-1; 7 nucleotides line up with TRBD1. After removal of 7 bases from V and 4 bases from J, the junction contained 12 bases not matched to a gene. Germline CDR1 MNHNS, CDR2 SASEGT. CDR3 length: 15 residues. The chain's CDR3 is CASNRKRGLGTEAFF. The CDR3 coding sequence is TGTGCCAGCAATCGGAAAAGGGGGCTAGGCACTGAAGCTTTCTTT.

The V and J genes are TRBV9 and TRBJ2-3; TRBD1 aligns across 8 bases. V was clipped by 2 bases and J by 5 bases; unmatched bases: 4. The V gene's germline CDR1 is SGDLS and CDR2 YYNGEE. The length of the CDR3 is 14 residues. CDR3 loop: CASSVQGAGDTQYF. CDR3 DNA sequence: TGTGCCAGCAGCGTTCAGGGGGCAGGAGATACGCAGTATTTT. The full variable domain, with the rest looked up from reference TRBV9 and TRBJ2-3, is DSGVTQTPKHLITATGQRVTLRCSPRSGDLSVYWYQQSLDQGLQFLIQYYNGEERAKGNILERFSAQQFPDLHSELNLSSLELGDSALYFCASSVQGAGDTQYFGPGTRLTVL.

The table lists this clone with a few counts. The chain links TRBV9 to TRBJ2-2; TRBD1 matches at 10 bases. After removal of 6 bases from V and 7 bases from J, the junction contained 12 bases not matched to a gene. This CDR3 is 16 amino acids long. Germline V lookup: CDR1 SGDLS, CDR2 YYNGEE. CDR3 DNA sequence: TGTGCCAGCACCCGTGGAGACAGGGGGCGCGGCGGGGAGCTGTTTTTT. Translated, it gives CASTRGDRGRGGELFF.

The J gene is TRBJ1-1, the V gene TRBV5-6; D is possibly TRBD1 (6 bases). Deletions cut 5 bases from V and 3 bases from J, with 14 bases between. Germline CDR1 and CDR2: SGHDT and YYEEEE. This CDR3 comprises 14 residues. Here the CDR3 reads CASSKTGGHTEAFF. CDR3 bases: TGTGCCAGCAGTAAGACGGGGGGGCACACTGAAGCTTTCTTT.

This clone was seen a single time. Other DNA sequences in the same sample also yield this CDR3. V gene TRBV19 combines with J gene TRBJ2-5; D possibly corresponds to TRBD2 (5 bases). This CDR3 contains 13 residues. Germline V lookup: CDR1 LNHDA, CDR2 SQIVND (reference sequence). Trimming stripped 0 bases from V and 5 bases from J, with 7 bases between. This CDR3 is CASSIDGEETQYF. CDR3 in DNA: TGTGCCAGTAGTATAGACGGGGAGGAGACCCAGTACTTC.

The chain carries TRBV9 and TRBJ1-6; 9 bases align to TRBD1. The CDR3 has 18 residues. Germline CDR1 reads SGDLS; CDR2 reads YYNGEE. V shed 3 bases, J shed 7 bases, and the junction held 14 bases outside the gene matches. Here the CDR3 reads CASSEPSLPGQGNSPLHF. CDR3 sequence (DNA): TGTGCCAGCAGCGAGCCCTCCTTACCGGGACAGGGAAATTCACCCCTCCACTTT.

J is TRBJ2-7 and V is TRBV5-4, with 10 nucleotides matching TRBD2. CDR3 length equals 16 residues. Trimming cost V 1 base and J 4 bases; bases outside gene matches: 8. Germline values: CDR1 SGHNT, CDR2 YYREEE (reference sequence). CDR3 in amino acids: CASSLPSGGAVYEQYF. Written as DNA, the CDR3 is TGTGCCAGCAGCTTGCCTAGCGGGGGTGCGGTGTACGAGCAGTACTTC.

This chain uses TRBV30 with TRBJ1-3, with a possible D match to TRBD1 (6 bases). This CDR3 contains 12 residues. Trimming removed 3 bases from V and 8 bases from J, with 11 bases in between. Germline CDR1 and CDR2: GTSNPN and SVGIG (reference sequence). CDR3 loop: CAWSRGVDTIYF. CDR3 coding DNA: TGTGCCTGGAGCAGGGGAGTAGACACCATATATTTT.

The chain links TRBV4-3 to TRBJ2-5; D remains ambiguous. The last part of the DNA fits TRBJ2-7 better; the J call may be wrong. Per germline, CDR1 LGHNA and CDR2 YSLEER. This CDR3 contains 13 residues. The CDR3, as DNA: TGCGCCAGCAGCCAAAACCCCTCCTACGAGCAGTACTTC. It codes for CASSQNPSYEQYF.